A single sample gave rise to the 27 T cell receptor beta chains below, sequenced in a study of tumor-infiltrating lymphocytes in primary liver carcinoma. Joint extraction of RNA and DNA used roughly 20-32 mg of bulk tissue that was unsorted. The investigators made TCR beta cDNA from approximately 500 ng total RNA, using a constant-region primer. A slightly modified ARM-PCR protocol with three nested multiplex PCR rounds produced these TCR beta libraries. A C-beta reverse primer and TRBV1-TRBV30 forward primers served in each of the first two PCR rounds, at about 10 cycles apiece. TCRdb called the multiplex PCR reads again in MiXCR, with one record for every CDR3 protein. The table records under 130,000 distinct CDR3 sequences, 80% to 85% of them present only once. Specimen: liver tumor tissue from sampling region 3. The sample's subset: tumor region T3, left-lateral pole. The origin of the receptors is a man in his forties with primary liver carcinoma and hepatitis B virus infection.

In regard to this clonotype: Here the CDR3 omits its conserved ending phenylalanine or tryptophan, so a read error is the likely source. This chain joins TRBV6-2 or TRBV6-3 and TRBJ2-3, with 7 bases fitting TRBD2. Germline V gene sequence: CDR1 MNHEY, CDR2 SVGEGT. The CDR3 length is 13 residues. The chain's CDR3 is CASCSALANTQYL. In DNA, the CDR3 is TGTGCCAGCTGTTCGGCACTAGCGAATACTCAGTATCTT.

As for this clonotype: A read error may account for a junction end that differs from germline. The V call is TRBV29-1, the J call TRBJ2-5; D remains ambiguous. Germline CDR1 is SQVTM and CDR2 is ANQGSEA. This CDR3 has 13 residues. In nucleotides, the CDR3 is TGCAGCATTGAAGTCCCCCATCAAGAGACCCAGTACTTC. It translates to CSIEVPHQETQYF.

The rearrangement joins TRBV10-3 to TRBJ1-1; the D gene is possibly TRBD1 (6 bases). This CDR3 spans 15 amino acids. Trimming took off 7 bases at V and 5 bases at J, with 20 bases between the two ends. CDR1 ENHRY and CDR2 SYGVKD come from the germline V gene. For the CDR3, the DNA is TGTGCCATCAAAAGTAGAGGACAGATTACAACTGAAGCTTTCTTT. Encoded protein: CAIKSRGQITTEAFF.

The J gene is TRBJ1-2, the V gene TRBV6-5, with a weak D call TRBD1 (5 bases). Germline values: CDR1 MNHEY, CDR2 SVGAGI. V was trimmed by 9 bases and J by 2 bases, leaving 19 bases between them. CDR3 length equals 15 residues. CDR3 sequence reads: CASSPQGMGNYGYTF. The CDR3 DNA is TGTGCCAGTAGCCCCCAGGGCATGGGAAACTATGGCTACACCTTC.

This clonotype was seen at least ten times. The V and J genes are TRBV19 and TRBJ2-7, with a tentative D call TRBD2 (6 bases). Germline CDR1 and CDR2: LNHDA and SQIVND (reference sequence). V was shortened by 4 bases and J by 3 bases, with 16 bases between the two germline ends. The CDR3 length is 15 residues. This CDR3 is CASSTGTSSIYEQYF. Here the CDR3 DNA reads TGTGCCAGTAGTACCGGGACTTCCTCGATCTACGAGCAGTACTTC.

As regards this clonotype: The junction departs from the called germline gene at one end, perhaps through a read error. In nucleotides, the CDR3 is TGTGCCAGCAGCCAAGAGGCTAGCGGGAGGACTGGTGAGATCCAGTACTTC. Translation gives CASSQEASGRTGEIQYF. The chain joins TRBV4-3 to TRBJ2-5; TRBD2 matches at 11 bases. From germline, CDR1 is LGHNA and CDR2 YSLEER. This CDR3 region has 17 residues.

This clonotype was detected many times. V usage is TRBV6-4 and J usage is TRBJ2-5; no reliable D call. The V end was cut by 3 bases, the J end by 7 bases, with 0 bases between. The CDR3 has 9 residues. Germline V gives CDR1 MRHNA, CDR2 SNTAGT. The chain's CDR3 is CASSETQYF. CDR3 coding DNA: TGTGCCAGCAGTGAGACCCAGTACTTC.

A remark on this clonotype: It may be a read error: a sequence one base away is much more abundant. This sequence joins TRBV28 and TRBJ1-5, with TRBD1 as a possible D gene (6 bases). Germline V gene data show CDR1 as MDHEN and CDR2 as SYDVKM. The CDR3 spans 14 residues. CDR3 sequence reads: CDSSRTATNQPQHF. In nucleotides, the CDR3 is TGTGACAGCAGTCGGACAGCCACGAATCAGCCCCAGCATTTT.

The V gene is TRBV5-6, the J gene TRBJ2-2, with TRBD2 identical over 8 bases. CDR3 length: 17 residues. The V gene's germline CDR1 is SGHDT and CDR2 YYEEEE. The CDR3 DNA sequence: TGTACCGGCAGCTTATGGGGACTAGTGCGGACAACCGGGGAGCTGTTTTTT. Its protein product is CTGSLWGLVRTTGELFF.

This clonotype was seen repeatedly, ten times or more. The chain is built from TRBV7-9 and TRBJ1-1; no clear D. V dropped 2 bases and J dropped 2 bases, with 3 bases sitting between them. Germline-derived CDR1 and CDR2 are SEHNR and FQNEAQ (reference sequence). The CDR3 spans 12 residues. The CDR3 reads CASSLFNTEAFF. CDR3 coding DNA: TGTGCCAGCAGCTTATTCAACACTGAAGCTTTCTTT.

This clonotype was found a few times. V usage is TRBV20-1 and J usage is TRBJ2-5, with TRBD2 as a possible D gene (5 bases). V was cut by 3 bases and J by 2 bases, with 7 bases left in between. There are 12 residues in the CDR3. Per the germline V gene, CDR1 is DFQATT and CDR2 is SNEGSKA (reference sequence). The DNA of the CDR3 is TGCAGTGCTAGCGGCGGGCAAGAGACCCAGTACTTC. Its protein is CSASGGQETQYF.

As to this clonotype: This is likely a read error, given that the CDR3 carries no conserved phenylalanine or tryptophan at its end. The V and J genes are TRBV4-2 and TRBJ2-7, with D possibly TRBD2 on 5 matching bases. The CDR3 sequence is 12 residues long. Germline V lookup: CDR1 LGHNA, CDR2 YNFKEQ. The CDR3 DNA sequence: TGTGCCGGCAGCCAAGCGGCCCACGAGCAGTACCTC. It specifies CAGSQAAHEQYL.

Comments on this clonotype: Sequence at one end of the junction differs from germline and may be a read error. V and J are TRBV4-2 and TRBJ2-1; TRBD1 aligns across 8 bases. The CDR3 covers 16 residues. Germline CDR1 and CDR2: LGHNA and YNFKEQ. The CDR3 nucleotides are TGTGCCAGCAACCAAGGACAGGGAAGCTCCTACTATGAGCAGTTCTTC. It is translated as CASNQGQGSSYYEQFF.

There are a few counts of this clonotype. An end of the junction does not agree with germline; a read error may underlie this. This chain uses TRBV7-2 with TRBJ2-3, with D perhaps TRBD2 (5 bases). The CDR3 extends over 16 amino acids. Germline V lookup: CDR1 SGHTA, CDR2 FQGNSA. This chain's CDR3 is CASSLARWSGTDTQYF. CDR3 in DNA: TGTGCCAGCAGCTTAGCGCGGTGGTCGGGAACAGATACTCAGTATTTT.

This clonotype has ten or more counts. The chain uses TRBV28 and TRBJ1-1; D call uncertain. This CDR3 contains 14 residues. V was cut by 6 bases and J by 10 bases, with 21 bases left in between. The V gene's germline CDR1 is MDHEN and CDR2 SYDVKM. In DNA, the CDR3 is TGTGCCAGCAGATTCCCCGGGTTCTCCAACGGAGCTTTCTTT. As protein: CASRFPGFSNGAFF.

Comment on this clonotype: Germline and junction disagree at one end, which may indicate a read error. The rearrangement joins TRBV28 to TRBJ2-3; tentatively, D is TRBD2 (5 bases). The CDR3 covers 15 residues. Per germline, CDR1 MDHEN and CDR2 SYDVKM. DNA of the CDR3: TGTGCCTGCCTAAGCAGAGTTTCTAGCACAGATATGCAGTATTTT. Residues: CACLSRVSSTDMQYF.

With regard to this clonotype: Because it lacks the conserved phenylalanine or tryptophan at the end, this CDR3 is likely a read error. CDR3 DNA: TGTAGCGCCCCGGATGGCGGCCGGGTAGGAGAGCAGTTCATC. Its translation is CSAPDGGRVGEQFI. The V call is TRBV29-1, the J call TRBJ2-1; a possible D gene is TRBD2 (5 bases). Germline V CDR1 and CDR2: SQVTM, ANQGSEA. The CDR3 length is 14 residues.

Points on this clonotype: The junction shows a germline mismatch at one end, possibly a read error. The rearrangement links TRBV28 to TRBJ2-7, with 7 positions matching TRBD2. The CDR3 contains 15 residues. CDR1 and CDR2 from the germline V gene are MDHEN and SYDVKM. DNA of the CDR3: TGCGCCAGCAGTTCCCGGACTAGAGGTATCGGAGAGCAGTACTTC. Encoded protein: CASSSRTRGIGEQYF. Looking up the rest from reference TRBV28 and TRBJ2-7 gives the full variable domain: DVKVTQSSRYLVKRTGEKVFLECVQDMDHENMFWYRQDPGLGLRLIYFSYDVKMKEKGDIPEGYSVSREKKERFSLILESASTNQTSMYLCASSSRTRGIGEQYFGPGTRLTVT.

To note about this clonotype: A read error may be the cause here, since a much bigger clone is one base away. Here the CDR3 omits its conserved ending phenylalanine or tryptophan, so a read error is the likely source. This chain links TRBV2 with TRBJ2-7; D unresolved. V lost 2 bases and J 6 bases, leaving 14 bases between the germline ends. Germline assignment: CDR1 SNHLY and CDR2 FYNNEI. The CDR3 contains 14 residues. Here the CDR3 reads CASSETVKVGEQYL. CDR3 nucleotide sequence: TGTGCCAGCAGTGAAACTGTAAAGGTGGGCGAGCAGTACTTA.

On this clonotype: The junction does not match germline at one end; this may be a read error. V is TRBV4-3 and J is TRBJ2-7; weak D call: TRBD1 (6 bases). The CDR3 sequence is 15 residues long. CDR1 LGHNA and CDR2 YSLEER come from the germline V gene. The CDR3 DNA reads as TGCGCCAGCAGCCAAGACCTGACAGGCTTCTACGAGCTGTACTTT. Its translation is CASSQDLTGFYELYF.

In regard to this clonotype: The final CDR3 position lacks the conserved phenylalanine or tryptophan, pointing to a likely read error. The DNA is omitted, as the CDR3 cannot be located on it reliably, and the CDR3 follows TCRdb's listing. The rearrangement links TRBV5-8 to TRBJ2-2. The CDR3 length is 14 residues, termini included. CDR1 and CDR2 (germline): SGHTS, YDEGEE. CDR3 protein: CASSYSLNTGELFL.

The rearrangement uses TRBV11-2 and TRBJ2-6; tentatively, D is TRBD1 or TRBD2 (5 bases each). This CDR3 has 15 residues. The V gene's germline CDR1 is SGHAT and CDR2 FQNNGV. Here the CDR3 reads CVTQRPRSGTIVLTF. Here the CDR3 DNA reads TGTGTCACCCAGCGGCCGCGCTCTGGGACCATCGTCCTGACTTTC.

A word on this clonotype: A junction boundary mismatches the germline segment, possibly from a read error. J is TRBJ2-3 and V is TRBV12-3 or TRBV12-4; 14 bases agree with TRBD2. The CDR3 consists of 18 residues. CDR3 sequence (DNA): TGTGCCAGCAGCAAAACCCCGAGACTAGCGGGAGGGCCAGATATGCAGTATTTT. It codes for CASSKTPRLAGGPDMQYF.

On this clonotype itself: The CDR3 carries no conserved terminal phenylalanine or tryptophan, so it likely arises from a read error. It is unclear where the CDR3 begins or ends on the DNA, so no DNA is shown, and the CDR3 is as TCRdb lists it. V is TRBV28 and J is TRBJ1-2; the table names TRBD1, a call not compared with the DNA. The CDR3 has 13 residues if both end residues are counted. CDR1 and CDR2 (germline): MDHEN, SYDVKM. The CDR3 sequence is CASSEAQGNGYAS.

In regard to this clonotype: A read error is likely, as this CDR3 ends without the conserved phenylalanine or tryptophan. The CDR3: CASRGKRSYEQYL. The CDR3 DNA follows: TGTGCCAGTAGGGGGAAGCGATCCTACGAACAGTACTTA. The chain has TRBV11-1 and TRBJ2-7, with D possibly matching TRBD1 (6 bases). CDR3 length equals 13 residues. Germline V gene data show CDR1 as SGHAT and CDR2 as FQDESV (reference sequence).

Note on this clonotype: At one of its ends the junction is not consistent with the germline gene, which may arise from a read error. The chain uses TRBV9 and TRBJ2-5; tentative D call: TRBD1 (6 bases). Germline CDR1 SGDLS, CDR2 YYNGEE. The CDR3 has 15 residues. This chain's CDR3 is CANSVGHRAEETQYF. CDR3 DNA sequence: TGTGCCAACAGCGTAGGGCACAGGGCAGAAGAGACCCAGTACTTC.

This clonotype was observed a single time. Germline and junction disagree at one end, which may indicate a read error. The chain is built from TRBV30 and TRBJ2-1; 7 bases fit TRBD2. The CDR3 extends over 13 amino acids. Germline CDR1 reads GTSNPN; CDR2 reads SVGIG (reference sequence). CDR3 region: CAWSPSGKNEQLF. The CDR3 nucleotides are TGTGCCTGGAGCCCCAGCGGGAAGAATGAGCAGTTATTC.